This is a list of T cell receptor beta chains from one sample in a study of blood T cell repertoires in COVID-19. The protocol was immunoSEQ multiplex PCR, while the TCRdb copy is restricted to in-frame clones and leaves out a portion. The table has approximately 210,000 clones, 84% seen once. The specimen was peripheral blood. The receptors here all came from a woman aged 50 to 60 with active or convalescent COVID-19. Each CDR3 is given with its conserved first and last residue. A D gene is named only where the DNA matches it firmly. Not every row has a clone size; where given, it reads once, few, many or a size class.

V gene,J gene,clone size,D gene,CDR3 protein,CDR3 DNA
TRBV28,TRBJ2-3,few,.,CASIGFRGQGDTQYF,TGTGCCAGCATTGGGTTCCGAGGTCAGGGAGATACGCAGTATTTT
TRBV18,TRBJ1-2,.,TRBD1,CASSPQGARNYGYTF,TGTGCCAGCTCTCCACAGGGGGCGCGGAACTATGGCTACACCTTC
TRBV6-5,TRBJ1-1,.,.,CASSYSGLSQKTEAFF,TGTGCCAGCAGTTACTCGGGGCTTAGTCAAAAGACTGAAGCTTTCTTT
TRBV4-2,TRBJ2-1,.,.,CASSRGAVDEQFF,TGTGCCAGCAGCCGGGGAGCCGTCGATGAGCAGTTCTTC
TRBV6-5,TRBJ2-3,once,.,CASPESGFPDTQYF,TGTGCCAGCCCTGAAAGCGGTTTCCCAGATACGCAGTATTTT
TRBV28,TRBJ1-2,.,TRBD1,CASSWSLGTGNYGYTF,TGTGCCAGCAGTTGGTCCCTCGGGACAGGGAACTATGGCTACACCTTC
TRBV28,TRBJ1-2,few,.,CASSLTLGQNYGYTF,TGTGCCAGCAGTTTGACTTTAGGACAGAACTATGGCTACACCTTC
TRBV6-5,TRBJ1-4,.,.,CAASRQGSNEKLFF,TGTGCCGCCTCCCGCCAGGGATCTAATGAAAAACTGTTTTTT
TRBV1,TRBJ2-1,.,.,CTSSVATGLNNEQFF,TGCACCAGCAGTGTCGCGACAGGTCTTAACAATGAGCAGTTCTTC
TRBV2,TRBJ1-1,.,.,CASGGGPREAFF,TGTGCCAGCGGTGGGGGGCCCCGAGAAGCTTTCTTT
TRBV5-1,TRBJ2-2,.,TRBD2,CASSSFGAGGNTGELFF,TGCGCCAGCAGCTCATTTGGAGCGGGGGGGAACACCGGGGAGCTGTTTTTT
TRBV27,TRBJ2-3,.,TRBD1,CASCTGTGGPDTQYF,TGTGCCAGTTGTACCGGGACAGGGGGCCCGGATACGCAGTATTTT
TRBV5-4,TRBJ2-5,.,TRBD2,CASSSGLAGVGQETQYF,TGTGCCAGCAGCTCGGGACTAGCGGGAGTCGGCCAAGAGACCCAGTACTTC
TRBV30,TRBJ2-1,.,TRBD1,CAVDRSSYNEQFF,TGTGCCGTGGACAGGAGCTCCTACAATGAGCAGTTCTTC
TRBV6-5,TRBJ1-5,few,TRBD1,CASSRGTGGNQPQHF,TGTGCCAGCAGTAGAGGGACAGGGGGCAATCAGCCCCAGCATTTT
TRBV27,TRBJ1-5,.,.,CASSLSWGDAQPQHF,TGTGCCAGCAGTTTATCCTGGGGGGATGCTCAGCCCCAGCATTTT
TRBV11-2,TRBJ1-3,.,TRBD1,CASSSQGASGNTIYF,TGTGCCAGCAGCTCACAGGGGGCTTCTGGAAACACCATATATTTT
TRBV7-8,TRBJ1-6,.,TRBD1,CASSLSGTGESPLHF,TGTGCCAGCAGCTTAAGTGGGACAGGGGAATCACCCCTCCACTTT
TRBV6-6,TRBJ2-1,.,.,CASSYSGEQFF,TGTGCCAGCAGTTACTCCGGTGAGCAGTTCTTC
TRBV28,TRBJ1-1,.,.,CASSFFWGEPTVHTEAFF,TGTGCCAGCAGTTTTTTTTGGGGAGAACCTACGGTGCACACTGAAGCTTTCTTT
TRBV2,TRBJ1-1,.,TRBD1,CASSEELSGTALNTEAFF,TGTGCCAGCAGTGAAGAACTTTCCGGGACAGCCTTGAACACTGAAGCTTTCTTT
TRBV4-2,TRBJ2-7,.,.,CASSQDRGGPYEQYF,TGTGCCAGCAGCCAAGATCGAGGCGGGCCCTACGAGCAGTACTTC
TRBV11-2,TRBJ1-4,.,TRBD1,CASSRYPPGQGDEKLFF,TGTGCCAGCAGTCGATACCCCCCGGGACAGGGGGATGAAAAACTGTTTTTT
TRBV7-2,TRBJ2-1,.,TRBD1,CASSLEKGTGVNNEQFF,TGTGCCAGCAGCTTAGAGAAGGGGACAGGGGTAAACAATGAGCAGTTCTTC
TRBV5-1,TRBJ1-6,.,TRBD1,CASSLVSRLAGQLNSPLHF,TGCGCCAGCAGCTTGGTTTCTCGTCTCGCGGGACAGCTGAATTCACCCCTCCACTTT
TRBV10-2,TRBJ2-1,.,TRBD2,CASSAPRAGDDEQFF,TGCGCCAGCAGTGCCCCCCGAGCGGGAGACGATGAGCAGTTCTTC
TRBV4-1,TRBJ1-2,.,.,CASSQVGRGSAHYGYTF,TGCGCCAGCAGCCAAGTGGGCAGGGGATCTGCTCACTATGGCTACACCTTC
TRBV6-6,TRBJ2-2,.,.,CASSSRVPGELFF,TGTGCCAGCAGTTCCAGGGTCCCCGGGGAGCTGTTTTTT
TRBV7-9,TRBJ1-6,once,TRBD1,CASSLTGDNSPLHF,TGTGCCAGCAGCCTGACAGGGGATAATTCACCCCTCCACTTT
TRBV4-1,TRBJ2-2,.,.,CASSGRYSPSTGELFF,TGCGCCAGCAGCGGGAGGTACAGCCCGAGCACCGGGGAGCTGTTTTTT
TRBV5-4,TRBJ2-2,.,TRBD2,CASSLTSGGANTGELFF,TGTGCCAGCAGCTTAACTAGCGGGGGGGCCAACACCGGGGAGCTGTTTTTT
TRBV24-1,TRBJ2-2,once,TRBD2,CATSRPAGVPGELFF,TGTGCCACCAGTCGGCCAGCGGGAGTTCCCGGGGAGCTGTTTTTT
TRBV15,TRBJ2-5,.,.,CATSRVGRVKTQYF,TGTGCCACCAGCAGAGTGGGCAGGGTCAAGACCCAGTACTTC
TRBV24-1,TRBJ2-7,.,TRBD1,CATSDRQGLIHEQYF,TGTGCCACCAGTGACCGACAGGGTCTCATCCACGAGCAGTACTTC
TRBV2,TRBJ1-1,.,.,CASSAVLYTEAFF,TGTGCCAGCAGTGCGGTGCTTTACACTGAAGCTTTCTTT
TRBV15,TRBJ1-4,.,.,CATSRGGDEKLFF,TGTGCCACCAGCAGAGGGGGAGATGAAAAACTGTTTTTT
TRBV7-2,TRBJ1-6,.,TRBD1,CASSIGTGNSPLHF,TGTGCCAGCTCAATCGGGACAGGGAATTCACCCCTCCACTTT
TRBV5-1,TRBJ2-1,.,TRBD2,CASSLPLAGGYDEQFF,TGCGCCAGCAGCTTGCCCCTAGCGGGGGGATACGATGAGCAGTTCTTC
TRBV28,TRBJ1-2,few,TRBD1,CASSSAAAQGSYGYTF,TGTGCCAGCAGCTCTGCCGCCGCACAGGGGTCCTATGGCTACACCTTC
TRBV6-5,TRBJ1-2,.,.,CASRSGTWVF,TGTGCCAGCAGGTCCGGGACTTGGGTCTTC
TRBV7-3,TRBJ2-1,.,TRBD2,CASSLNSGGYSYNEQFF,TGTGCCAGCAGCTTAAATAGCGGGGGATACTCCTACAATGAGCAGTTCTTC
TRBV11-1,TRBJ1-2,few,.,CASSHGSFGGYTF,TGTGCCAGCAGCCATGGGTCCTTCGGGGGCTACACCTTC
TRBV18,TRBJ2-1,.,TRBD2,CASSPPPGTSGALRQFF,TGTGCCAGCTCACCACCTCCCGGGACTAGCGGGGCCCTGCGGCAGTTCTTC
TRBV18,TRBJ1-1,.,TRBD1,CASSLTGGPNLNTEAFF,TGTGCCAGCTCTCTCACAGGGGGCCCCAACCTTAACACTGAAGCTTTCTTT
TRBV30,TRBJ2-7,.,.,CAWNRPGLDAYEQYF,TGTGCCTGGAATAGACCGGGACTGGATGCCTACGAGCAGTACTTC
TRBV3-1/TRBV3-2,TRBJ1-2,.,.,CASSQGVGGSSYGYTF,TGTGCCAGCAGCCAAGGGGTTGGAGGAAGTAGCTATGGCTACACCTTC
TRBV28,TRBJ1-4,.,TRBD1,CASSLPGQGGEKLFF,TGTGCCAGCAGCCTCCCCGGACAGGGGGGTGAAAAACTGTTTTTT
TRBV3-1/TRBV3-2,TRBJ1-6,few,TRBD1,CASSQDTGVRSPLHF,TGTGCCAGCAGCCAAGACACAGGGGTACGTTCACCCCTCCACTTT
TRBV6-5,TRBJ2-2,.,TRBD1,CASFTGGTGELFF,TGTGCCAGCTTCACAGGGGGCACCGGGGAGCTGTTTTTT
TRBV10-2,TRBJ2-2,.,TRBD1,CASKRGTGGRTGELFF,TGCGCCAGCAAGAGAGGGACAGGGGGAAGGACCGGGGAGCTGTTTTTT
TRBV5-4,TRBJ2-7,.,.,CASSLEQGPYEQYF,TGTGCCAGCAGCTTGGAACAGGGACCCTACGAGCAGTACTTC
TRBV7-9,TRBJ2-7,.,TRBD2,CASSKGLADTYEQYF,TGTGCCAGCAGCAAGGGACTAGCCGACACCTACGAGCAGTACTTC
TRBV6-5,TRBJ2-7,.,TRBD1,CASSYGQGRTYEQYF,TGTGCCAGCAGTTACGGACAGGGCCGGACCTACGAGCAGTACTTC
TRBV7-9,TRBJ2-3,.,.,CASSPRIRLTDTQYF,TGTGCCAGCAGCCCCAGAATCCGCCTCACAGATACGCAGTATTTT
TRBV27,TRBJ1-5,.,TRBD1,CASSLGTGSPQHF,TGTGCCAGCAGTTTAGGGACAGGGAGCCCCCAGCATTTT
TRBV28,TRBJ1-6,.,.,CASSLPSNGGSSYNSPLHF,TGTGCCAGCAGTTTGCCCTCAAATGGGGGGAGCTCCTATAATTCACCCCTCCACTTT
TRBV19,TRBJ2-3,.,.,CASSTQTGTDTQYF,TGTGCCAGTAGTACCCAGACAGGCACAGATACGCAGTATTTT
TRBV7-2,TRBJ2-1,.,TRBD2,CASSPLGLAGLGASNEQFF,TGTGCCAGCAGTCCGCTGGGACTAGCGGGCCTTGGGGCGTCGAATGAGCAGTTCTTC
TRBV5-5,TRBJ2-2,.,TRBD2,CASSLRQGLAGANTGELFF,TGTGCCAGCAGCTTGCGCCAGGGGCTAGCGGGGGCCAACACCGGGGAGCTGTTTTTT
TRBV2,TRBJ1-6,.,.,CASRQSSYNSPLHF,TGTGCCAGCCGACAGAGCTCCTATAATTCACCCCTCCACTTT